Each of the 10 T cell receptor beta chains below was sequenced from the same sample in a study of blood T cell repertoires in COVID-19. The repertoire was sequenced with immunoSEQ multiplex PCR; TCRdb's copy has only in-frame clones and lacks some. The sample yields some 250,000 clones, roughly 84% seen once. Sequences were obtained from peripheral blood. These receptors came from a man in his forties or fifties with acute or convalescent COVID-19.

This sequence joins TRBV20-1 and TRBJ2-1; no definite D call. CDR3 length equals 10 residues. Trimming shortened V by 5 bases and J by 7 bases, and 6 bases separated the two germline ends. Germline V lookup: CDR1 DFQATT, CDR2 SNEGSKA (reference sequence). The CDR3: CSADFNEQFF. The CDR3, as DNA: TGCAGTGCTGACTTTAATGAGCAGTTCTTC.

The chain's CDR3 is CASSLDRGQMNEQFF. The CDR3 coding sequence is TGTGCCAGCAGCTTAGATCGGGGTCAAATGAATGAGCAGTTCTTC. The chain links TRBV11-2 to TRBJ2-1; TRBD2 might be the D (5 bases). This CDR3 region has 15 residues. Germline V lookup: CDR1 SGHAT, CDR2 FQNNGV. V was shortened by 0 bases and J by 7 bases, with 13 bases between the two germline ends.

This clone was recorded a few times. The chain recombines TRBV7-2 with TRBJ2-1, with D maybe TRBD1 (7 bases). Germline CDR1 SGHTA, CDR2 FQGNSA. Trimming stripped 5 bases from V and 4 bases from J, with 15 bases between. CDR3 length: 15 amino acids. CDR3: CASSPRPGGYNEQFF. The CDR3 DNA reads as TGTGCCAGCAGCCCCCGCCCAGGGGGGTACAATGAGCAGTTCTTC.

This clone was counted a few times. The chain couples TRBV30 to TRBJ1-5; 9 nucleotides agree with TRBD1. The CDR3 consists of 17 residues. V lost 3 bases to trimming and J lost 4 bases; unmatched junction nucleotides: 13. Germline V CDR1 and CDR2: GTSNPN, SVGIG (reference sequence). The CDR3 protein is CAWSSSGTGSWNQPQHF. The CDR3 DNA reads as TGTGCCTGGAGCTCCTCGGGGACAGGGTCATGGAATCAGCCCCAGCATTTT.

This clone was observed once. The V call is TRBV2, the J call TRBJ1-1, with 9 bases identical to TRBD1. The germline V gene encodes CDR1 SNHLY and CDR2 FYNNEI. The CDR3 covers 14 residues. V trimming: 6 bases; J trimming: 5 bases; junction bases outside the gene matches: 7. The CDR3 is CASRPRTGETEAFF. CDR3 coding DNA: TGTGCCAGCAGGCCGCGGACAGGGGAGACTGAAGCTTTCTTT.

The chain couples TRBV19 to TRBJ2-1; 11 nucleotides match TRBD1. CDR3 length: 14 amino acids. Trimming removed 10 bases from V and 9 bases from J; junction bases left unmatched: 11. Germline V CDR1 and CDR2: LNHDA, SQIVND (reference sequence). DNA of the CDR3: TGTGCCACCGCGGACAGGGGGCGTGATGGTGAGCAGTTCTTC. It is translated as CATADRGRDGEQFF.

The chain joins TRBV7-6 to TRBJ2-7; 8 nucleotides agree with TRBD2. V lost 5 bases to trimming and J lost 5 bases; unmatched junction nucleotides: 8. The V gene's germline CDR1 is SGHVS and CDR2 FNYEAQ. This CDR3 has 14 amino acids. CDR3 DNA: TGTGCCAGCAGCCTGAGCGGGAGTCGGAACGAGCAGTACTTC. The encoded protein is CASSLSGSRNEQYF.

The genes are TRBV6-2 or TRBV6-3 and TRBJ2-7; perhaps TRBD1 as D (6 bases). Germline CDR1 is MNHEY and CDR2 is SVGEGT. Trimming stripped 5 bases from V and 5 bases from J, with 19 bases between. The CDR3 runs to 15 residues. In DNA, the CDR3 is TGTGCCAGCAGTAGCCCCGCGGCAGGGGTTGACGAGCAGTACTTC. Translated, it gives CASSSPAAGVDEQYF.

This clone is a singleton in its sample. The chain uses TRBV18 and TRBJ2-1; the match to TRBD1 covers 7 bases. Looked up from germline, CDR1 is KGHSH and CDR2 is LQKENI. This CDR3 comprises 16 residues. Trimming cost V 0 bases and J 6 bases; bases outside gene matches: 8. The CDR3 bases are TGTGCCAGCTCACCACCTCTTGGACAGGATATCAATGAGCAGTTCTTC. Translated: CASSPPLGQDINEQFF.

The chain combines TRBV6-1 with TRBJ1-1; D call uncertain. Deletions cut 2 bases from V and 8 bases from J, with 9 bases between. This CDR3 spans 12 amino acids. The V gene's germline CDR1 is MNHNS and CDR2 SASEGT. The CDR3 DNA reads TGTGCCAGCAGTGAACCGATCGGGGAAGCTTTCTTT. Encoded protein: CASSEPIGEAFF.